This T cell receptor beta chain was captured in a study of cytomegalovirus exposure and HLA in healthy donors. Overall study findings and caveats: A later look showed TCR association rates differing by HLA locus, highest for DRB1 and lowest for HLA-C. Some V segments, including TRBV6-2 and TRBV6-3, were excluded as indistinguishable.

In the PCR, 60 Vbeta and 13 Jbeta primers were used. Original analysis: Roughly 11 million of the roughly 77 million unique TCR beta chains counted in a later analysis were shared. TCRdb keeps only in-frame clones here, not all; method: immunoSEQ multiplex PCR. D and trimming were read from the DNA, whereas the V and J calls and clone size are those reported in that table. The sample includes some 80,000 clones, around 79% of them seen just once. The CDR3 totals 11 residues. Germline assignment: CDR1 DFQATT and CDR2 SNEGSKA (reference sequence). Trimming shortened V by 7 bases and J by 1 base, and 5 bases separated the two germline ends. In the case of this clone: Its antigen is not identified.

The chain couples TRBV20-1 to TRBJ2-1; no clear D. The sequence derives from a man aged 18 to 30 in good health and CMV-seropositive. Sequenced sample: PBMCs. The CDR3 DNA is TGCAGTGTTGAGTCCTACAATGAGCAGTTCTTC. This sequence encodes CSVESYNEQFF.